This T cell receptor (beta chain) was profiled in a study of response to subunit inactivated influenza vaccine. TCRdb re-analysed the RT-PCR reads in MiXCR, keeping a single row per CDR3 protein. The sample consists of fewer than 650,000 distinct CDR3 sequences, under 15% of them appearing once. This clonotype was observed a few times. A read error may produce the germline difference seen at one junction end. The length of the CDR3 is 20 residues. CDR1 MNHEY and CDR2 SVGEGT come from the germline V gene. V gene TRBV6-2 or TRBV6-3 combines with J gene TRBJ2-7; TRBD2 matches at 10 bases. The TCR comes from a man between 50 and 59 years old who received an inactivated influenza vaccine. Sample: PBMCs from blood, taken more than 35 days after vaccination. CDR3 in DNA: TGTGCCAGCACTTACCCCTCGCCAGGGGTGCTTAGCGGGAGGACCTACGAGCAGTACTTC. As protein: CASTYPSPGVLSGRTYEQYF.